The rows below give T cell receptor beta chains drawn from one sample of a study of T cells in localized non-small cell lung cancer. Method: immunoSEQ multiplex PCR; TCRdb's copy keeps in-frame clones and lacks some. Among about 1,100 clones listed, 15% to 20% were seen once. Sequencing used normal lung tissue next to the tumor, obtained before any cancer treatment. Every receptor here comes from a man aged 35 to 69 with stage II lung adenocarcinoma. CDR3s include the opening cysteine and the closing phenylalanine or tryptophan. The order of the fields is clone size, V gene, J gene, D gene, CDR3 protein, CDR3 DNA. The D gene is left open where the match is weak. The size entry is marked missing in some rows and otherwise reads once, few, many or a size class.

clone size: NA; V gene: TRBV30; J gene: TRBJ1-1; D gene: NA; CDR3 protein: CAYTGGTYEAFF; CDR3 DNA: TGTGCCTACACCGGTGGGACTTACGAAGCTTTCTTT
clone size: NA; V gene: TRBV18; J gene: TRBJ2-1; D gene: TRBD2; CDR3 protein: CASLRTSGQGVGEQFF; CDR3 DNA: TGTGCCAGCTTACGGACTAGCGGCCAAGGGGTAGGTGAGCAGTTCTTC
clone size: large; V gene: TRBV11-3; J gene: TRBJ1-4; D gene: TRBD1; CDR3 protein: CASSAGTANEKLFF; CDR3 DNA: TGTGCCAGCAGCGCCGGGACAGCTAATGAAAAACTGTTTTTT
clone size: NA; V gene: TRBV30; J gene: TRBJ1-2; D gene: NA; CDR3 protein: CAWSGRLMGGYTF; CDR3 DNA: TGTGCCTGGAGTGGTCGTTTAATGGGTGGCTACACCTTC
clone size: NA; V gene: TRBV19; J gene: TRBJ1-4; D gene: TRBD1; CDR3 protein: CASSTGQGGNEKLFF; CDR3 DNA: TGTGCCAGTAGTACCGGACAGGGAGGTAATGAAAAACTGTTTTTT
clone size: few; V gene: TRBV6-8; J gene: TRBJ2-7; D gene: NA; CDR3 protein: CASSYSTGRDEQYF; CDR3 DNA: TGTGCCAGCAGTTACTCTACAGGGAGGGACGAGCAGTACTTC
clone size: NA; V gene: TRBV9; J gene: TRBJ2-3; D gene: NA; CDR3 protein: CASSLSGELGDTQYF; CDR3 DNA: TGTGCCAGCAGTTTGAGCGGAGAATTAGGAGATACGCAGTATTTT
clone size: few; V gene: TRBV19; J gene: TRBJ1-1; D gene: NA; CDR3 protein: CASSIGRAVSEAFF; CDR3 DNA: TGTGCCAGTAGTATAGGGCGGGCCGTTAGTGAAGCTTTCTTT
clone size: few; V gene: TRBV19; J gene: TRBJ1-4; D gene: NA; CDR3 protein: CASSMRKALREKLFF; CDR3 DNA: TGTGCCAGTAGTATGAGGAAGGCCCTTAGGGAAAAACTGTTTTTT
clone size: NA; V gene: TRBV19; J gene: TRBJ2-1; D gene: NA; CDR3 protein: CASMFQGLYNEQFF; CDR3 DNA: TGTGCCAGTATGTTCCAGGGACTCTACAATGAGCAGTTCTTC
clone size: few; V gene: TRBV7-1; J gene: TRBJ2-1; D gene: NA; CDR3 protein: CASSRLARNEQFF; CDR3 DNA: TGTGCCAGCAGCCGTCTAGCGAGGAATGAGCAGTTCTTC
clone size: few; V gene: TRBV9; J gene: TRBJ2-3; D gene: TRBD1; CDR3 protein: CASSVGDRQGTDTQYF; CDR3 DNA: TGTGCCAGCAGCGTAGGGGATCGACAGGGAACAGATACGCAGTATTTT
clone size: few; V gene: TRBV19; J gene: TRBJ2-1; D gene: NA; CDR3 protein: CASSTDLRGEQFF; CDR3 DNA: TGTGCCAGTAGTACCGACCTTCGTGGTGAGCAGTTCTTC
clone size: few; V gene: TRBV11-3; J gene: TRBJ1-1; D gene: NA; CDR3 protein: CASSLVAGFGPEAFF; CDR3 DNA: TGTGCCAGCAGCTTAGTGGCAGGGTTTGGGCCTGAAGCTTTCTTT
clone size: large; V gene: TRBV5-1; J gene: TRBJ1-4; D gene: NA; CDR3 protein: CASSLDGINEKLFF; CDR3 DNA: TGCGCCAGCAGCTTGGACGGGATTAATGAAAAACTGTTTTTT
clone size: medium-sized; V gene: TRBV6-8; J gene: TRBJ2-2; D gene: NA; CDR3 protein: CASSYSRVVGELFF; CDR3 DNA: TGTGCCAGCAGTTACTCCAGGGTTGTCGGGGAGCTGTTTTTT
clone size: NA; V gene: TRBV16; J gene: TRBJ1-5; D gene: NA; CDR3 protein: CASSLDRAAPQHF; CDR3 DNA: TGTGCCAGCAGCTTAGACCGCGCGGCGCCCCAGCATTTT
clone size: NA; V gene: TRBV6-8; J gene: TRBJ1-1; D gene: NA; CDR3 protein: CASSLYAGTEAFF; CDR3 DNA: TGTGCCAGCAGTTTGTACGCGGGCACTGAAGCTTTCTTT
clone size: NA; V gene: TRBV29-1; J gene: TRBJ2-3; D gene: TRBD2; CDR3 protein: CSVSASGRVVTTNTQYF; CDR3 DNA: TGCAGCGTTTCCGCTAGCGGGAGGGTTGTGACAACGAATACGCAGTATTTT
clone size: NA; V gene: TRBV10-2; J gene: TRBJ2-2; D gene: NA; CDR3 protein: CASSDPRGTGELFF; CDR3 DNA: TGCGCCAGCAGTGACCCAAGGGGAACCGGGGAGCTGTTTTTT
clone size: NA; V gene: TRBV30; J gene: TRBJ1-3; D gene: NA; CDR3 protein: CAWGYPGRGNTIYF; CDR3 DNA: TGTGCCTGGGGTTATCCGGGACGGGGAAACACCATATATTTT
clone size: NA; V gene: TRBV15; J gene: TRBJ2-2; D gene: NA; CDR3 protein: CATSRDREITGELFF; CDR3 DNA: TGTGCCACCAGCAGAGACCGGGAAATAACCGGGGAGCTGTTTTTT
clone size: NA; V gene: TRBV14; J gene: TRBJ2-2; D gene: TRBD1; CDR3 protein: CASSQKIGTGRTGELFF; CDR3 DNA: TGTGCCAGCAGCCAAAAGATCGGGACAGGACGAACCGGGGAGCTGTTTTTT
clone size: NA; V gene: TRBV11-3; J gene: TRBJ2-5; D gene: NA; CDR3 protein: CASSLLGVGETQYF; CDR3 DNA: TGTGCCAGCAGCCTTCTCGGGGTGGGGGAGACCCAGTACTTC